These 15 T cell receptor beta chains share one sample of origin, sequenced in a study of cytomegalovirus exposure and HLA in healthy donors. The study ran its PCR with 60 Vbeta and 13 Jbeta primers. Only in-frame clones appear in the TCRdb table, and some are missing; sequencing was by immunoSEQ multiplex PCR. This table has 120,000 to 150,000 clones, about 76% appearing once. Sequencing used PBMCs. These receptors were collected from a young man in good health and CMV-seronegative.

This clone was picked up one time. The rearrangement links TRBV6-1 to TRBJ2-7, with D possibly matching TRBD2 (7 bases). The CDR3 consists of 16 residues. Germline values: CDR1 MNHNS, CDR2 SASEGT. Deletions cut 2 bases from V and 2 bases from J, with 16 bases between. The CDR3 region is CASSESYGGGPYEQYF. For the CDR3, the DNA is TGTGCCAGCAGTGAATCTTATGGGGGGGGGCCCTACGAGCAGTACTTC.

This clone showed up just a few times. The genes are TRBV6-1 and TRBJ2-1; D possibly corresponds to TRBD2 (7 bases). Trimming stripped 0 bases from V and 14 bases from J, with 23 bases between. The germline gives CDR1 MNHNS, CDR2 SASEGT. This CDR3 has 16 residues. CDR3 bases: TGTGCCAGCAGTGAAGCTAGTAGGGGGGGACAAAAATCTAAGTTCTTC. Translated: CASSEASRGGQKSKFF.

The CDR3 region has the DNA TGTGCCAGCAGAAGGGGTATCGGAAGTCAGCCCCAGCATTTT. This codes for CASRRGIGSQPQHF. The chain couples TRBV27 to TRBJ1-5; TRBD1 might be the D (5 bases). This CDR3 is 14 amino acids long. The V gene's germline CDR1 is MNHEY and CDR2 SMNVEV (reference sequence). V was pared by 6 bases and J by 6 bases, with 15 bases between.

This rearrangement joins TRBV5-1 to TRBJ2-2; D call uncertain. The V end lost 4 bases, the J end lost 7 bases, and 8 bases lay between the germline ends. The CDR3 has 12 amino acids. CDR1 and CDR2 from the germline V gene are SGHRS and YFSETQ. CDR3 protein: CASSQTLGELFF. CDR3 sequence (DNA): TGCGCCAGCAGCCAGACTCTCGGGGAGCTGTTTTTT.

The chain couples TRBV5-6 to TRBJ2-6, with TRBD1 matching over 10 bases. The germline gives CDR1 SGHDT, CDR2 YYEEEE. V gave up 4 bases and J gave up 11 bases; unmatched junction bases: 12. The CDR3 is made up of 16 amino acids. The CDR3 DNA reads TGTGCCAGCAGCAGGACAGGGGGGCGCCCTTCCGACGTCCTGACTTTC. Amino acids: CASSRTGGRPSDVLTF. Variable domain in full (rest from reference TRBV5-6 and TRBJ2-6): DAGVTQSPTHLIKTRGQQVTLRCSPKSGHDTVSWYQQALGQGPQFIFQYYEEEERQRGNFPDRFSGHQFPNYSSELNVNALLLGDSALYLCASSRTGGRPSDVLTFGAGSRLTVL.

Ten or more counts support this clone. The chain joins TRBV11-3 to TRBJ1-1; D perhaps matches TRBD1 (6 bases). Germline V gene data show CDR1 as SGHNT and CDR2 as YENEEA. The ends were cut back, 4 bases at V and 0 bases at J, with 9 bases in the middle. This CDR3 region has 14 residues. DNA of the CDR3: TGTGCCAGCAGCTATGGACAGTTGAACACTGAAGCTTTCTTT. It yields the protein CASSYGQLNTEAFF.

The chain links TRBV2 to TRBJ2-2; the D gene is possibly TRBD1 (5 bases). This CDR3 has 15 residues. Trimming pared 7 bases from V and 1 base from J, leaving 13 bases between. The V gene's germline CDR1 is SNHLY and CDR2 FYNNEI. CDR3 nucleotides: TGTGCCAGCAACCAGGGTATTGGGAACACCGGGGAGCTGTTTTTT. Its protein product is CASNQGIGNTGELFF.

The rearrangement links TRBV7-8 to TRBJ2-7, with a tentative D call TRBD2 (7 bases). Trimming pared 3 bases from V and 5 bases from J, leaving 11 bases between. This CDR3 has 13 amino acids. Germline lookup yields CDR1 SGHVS and CDR2 FQNEAQ. DNA for the CDR3: TGTGCCAGCAGCTTCGGGGGGACAAACGAGCAGTACTTC. As protein: CASSFGGTNEQYF.

The J gene is TRBJ2-7, the V gene TRBV21-1; TRBD2 reflects the table's D call only, with no check against the DNA. TRBV21-1 is annotated as a pseudogene. The CDR3 sequence is 11 residues long. The CDR3, as DNA: TGTGCCAGCCCCGCGCCCTACGAGCAGTACTTC. This codes for CASPAPYEQYF.

The chain combines TRBV6-5 with TRBJ2-2; 8 bases map to TRBD1. Germline V CDR1 and CDR2: MNHEY, SVGAGI. The J segment lost 7 bases and the V segment lost 0 bases, leaving 7 bases of the junction unmatched. This CDR3 has 16 amino acids. In DNA form, the CDR3 reads TGTGCCAGCAGTTACTCTCAGGGGGCGATGGGCGGGGAGCTGTTTTTT. Protein sequence: CASSYSQGAMGGELFF.

V usage is TRBV13 and J usage is TRBJ2-3, with TRBD2 matching 11 bases. J lost 2 bases, V lost 4 bases, and 5 bases had no gene match. The CDR3 is 16 amino acids. The germline V gene encodes CDR1 PRHDT and CDR2 FYEKMQ (reference sequence). CDR3 coding DNA: TGTGCCAGCAGCTCTCCGACTAGCGGGATCACAGATACGCAGTATTTT. This sequence encodes CASSSPTSGITDTQYF.

This clone was found a few times. The rearrangement joins TRBV11-2 to TRBJ1-2; D not resolved. This CDR3 spans 15 amino acids. V was shortened by 3 bases and J by 0 bases, with 11 bases between the two germline ends. CDR1 and CDR2 from the germline V gene are SGHAT and FQNNGV. The DNA for the CDR3 is TGTGCCAGCAGCTTTGCGTCGTCGCCTAACTATGGCTACACCTTC. This codes for CASSFASSPNYGYTF.

The chain combines TRBV14 with TRBJ2-1, with 10 bases identical to TRBD2. Germline lookup yields CDR1 SGHDN and CDR2 FVKESK. The CDR3 is made up of 15 amino acids. The ends lost 4 bases at V and 11 bases at J; junction bases unmatched: 11. CDR3 region: CASSPASGSLAKQFF. In nucleotides, the CDR3 is TGTGCCAGCAGCCCCGCTAGCGGGAGTTTAGCAAAGCAGTTCTTC.

This clone was picked up a small number of times. The rearrangement uses TRBV11-2 and TRBJ2-6, with a weak D call TRBD1 (6 bases). The germline gives CDR1 SGHAT, CDR2 FQNNGV. The CDR3 is made up of 13 amino acids. The germline V and J ends were trimmed by 0 bases and 17 bases, with 14 bases remaining between them. The CDR3 sequence: CASSLEEGTLLTF. The DNA for the CDR3 is TGTGCCAGCAGCTTAGAAGAAGGGACACTCTTGACTTTC.

This chain joins TRBV4-1 and TRBJ1-2; no reliable D call. CDR3 length: 16 residues. Germline V gene sequence: CDR1 MGHRA, CDR2 YSYEKL. V shed 0 bases and J shed 0 bases, with 11 bases lying between them. The CDR3 here is CASSQETVGANYGYTF. CDR3 nucleotides: TGCGCCAGCAGCCAAGAGACCGTGGGAGCTAACTATGGCTACACCTTC.